The 25 T cell receptor beta chains in this list originate from one sample, sequenced in a study of T-cell memory formation after mild COVID-19 (TCRdb year 2021). Receptors were amplified or captured by 5' RACE. Sequenced using an Illumina NovaSeq 6000. The public reads were quality trimmed at Q25 with fastp and then assembled into clones with MiXCR by TCRdb, keeping productive beta chains. Every CDR3 protein is listed once, alongside the most common genes and DNA of its rows. In all, the sample holds roughly 450,000 distinct CDR3 sequences, and about 20% of those were seen once. Clones ranked in the top ten supply under 25% of the sample. Sequenced material: PBMCs or a T cell subset sorted from them (not recorded which). These receptors were taken from a man between 18 and 29 years old who had mild COVID-19 (a few samples of this study predate the infection). The sample titles of this study are shuffled in the database, so cell type and time point are left out; the donor was told from shared clones.

This chain uses TRBV5-1 with TRBJ2-5, with 10 bases that match TRBD1. This CDR3 spans 16 amino acids. CDR1 is SGHRS and CDR2 is YFSETQ in the germline V gene. V was clipped by 4 bases and J by 4 bases; unmatched bases: 10. The CDR3, as DNA: TGCGCCAGCAGCCAACGGGGCCGGGACAGGGGAGAGACCCAGTACTTC. It encodes CASSQRGRDRGETQYF.

The chain recombines TRBV5-6 with TRBJ1-2; D not resolved. The length of the CDR3 is 11 residues. The V end lost 4 bases, the J end lost 7 bases, and 8 bases lay between the germline ends. Germline V gene lookup returns CDR1 SGHDT and CDR2 YYEEEE. The CDR3 region is CASSVGVGYTF. CDR3 bases: TGTGCCAGCAGCGTGGGAGTTGGCTACACCTTC.

CDR3 DNA: TGTGCCAGCAGTTACGAGGGCTATAATTCACCCCTCCACTTT. Encoded protein: CASSYEGYNSPLHF. V gene TRBV6-6 combines with J gene TRBJ1-6; D gene uncertain. V gave up 2 bases and J gave up 3 bases, with 5 bases separating them. The CDR3 has 14 amino acids. Germline lookup yields CDR1 MNHNY and CDR2 SVGAGI (reference sequence).

The V gene is TRBV27, the J gene TRBJ2-1; 11 bases align to TRBD1. CDR1 MNHEY and CDR2 SMNVEV come from the germline V gene (reference sequence). Trimming at V came to 5 bases and at J to 7 bases, leaving 7 bases not matched to a gene. The CDR3 length is 15 residues. The CDR3 DNA reads as TGTGCCAGCAGTCCACGGACAGGGGGCTGGAATGAGCAGTTCTTC. It is translated as CASSPRTGGWNEQFF.

This clonotype has just a few counts. The rearrangement joins TRBV2 to TRBJ2-7; the match to TRBD2 covers 7 bases. The CDR3 contains 13 residues. After removal of 1 base from V and 7 bases from J, the junction contained 4 bases not matched to a gene. Per germline, CDR1 SNHLY and CDR2 FYNNEI. This chain's CDR3 is CASSEVTAGEQYV. The CDR3 DNA reads as TGTGCCAGCAGTGAAGTGACAGCGGGAGAGCAGTACGTC.

This clonotype was seen only a few times. The CDR3 spells CASASGDTQYF. CDR3 DNA: TGTGCCAGCGCCTCAGGAGATACGCAGTATTTT. V gene TRBV25-1 combines with J gene TRBJ2-3, with no clear D. Germline V gene lookup returns CDR1 MGHDK and CDR2 SYGVNS. The CDR3 loop spans 11 amino acids. V shed 8 bases and J shed 5 bases, with 8 bases lying between them.

This clonotype occurred many times. The chain is built from TRBV4-1 and TRBJ2-6; TRBD2 aligns across 7 bases. Germline assignment: CDR1 MGHRA and CDR2 YSYEKL. The CDR3 spans 16 residues. Trimming at V came to 4 bases and at J to 2 bases, leaving 5 bases not matched to a gene. The CDR3 loop is CASSRGGFAGANVLTF. The CDR3 DNA reads as TGCGCCAGCAGCCGGGGGGGGTTCGCTGGGGCCAACGTCCTGACTTTC.

The chain is built from TRBV29-1 and TRBJ2-2, with D perhaps TRBD1 (5 bases). This CDR3 spans 13 amino acids. The V end lost 8 bases, the J end lost 4 bases, and 14 bases lay between the germline ends. The germline CDR1 and CDR2 sequences are SQVTM and ANQGSEA. This CDR3 is CSFAGQATGELFF. For the CDR3, the DNA is TGCAGCTTCGCAGGGCAGGCCACCGGGGAGCTGTTTTTT.

This clonotype was found a few times. This rearrangement joins TRBV3-1 to TRBJ1-2; unclear D gene. The CDR3 covers 15 residues. The germline V gene has CDR1 LGHDT and CDR2 YNNKEL (reference sequence). V was pared by 4 bases and J by 6 bases, with 18 bases between. CDR3 bases: TGTGCCAGCAGCCGAACCGGTTGGCAGTCTGATGGCTACACCTTC. Protein product: CASSRTGWQSDGYTF. Full variable domain (missing parts from reference TRBV3-1 and TRBJ1-2): DTAVSQTPKYLVTQMGNDKSIKCEQNLGHDTMYWYKQDSKKFLKIMFSYNNKELIINETVPNRFSPKSPDKAHLNLHINSLELGDSAVYFCASSRTGWQSDGYTFGSGTRLTVV.

This sequence joins TRBV5-1 and TRBJ2-7, with 7 bases fitting TRBD1. Trimming took 4 bases from V and 2 from J; bases not matched to a gene: 12. Germline V CDR1 and CDR2: SGHRS, YFSETQ. The CDR3 contains 16 residues. The chain's CDR3 is CASSPNDRARAYEQYF. CDR3 sequence (DNA): TGCGCCAGCAGCCCGAACGACAGGGCTAGGGCCTACGAGCAGTACTTC.

The rearrangement uses TRBV20-1 and TRBJ2-2; TRBD1 is a possible D gene (7 bases). CDR3 length: 14 amino acids. The germline V and J ends were trimmed by 0 bases and 5 bases, with 10 bases remaining between them. Germline loops: CDR1 DFQATT, CDR2 SNEGSKA (reference sequence). The CDR3 DNA sequence: TGCAGTGCTAGAGAGACAGGGAGGACCGGGGAGCTGTTTTTT. Translated, it gives CSARETGRTGELFF.

Written as DNA, the CDR3 is TGTGCCAGCAGTTACTCTCGCGGGGGGGCCGGCGAGCAGTACTTC. This gives the protein CASSYSRGGAGEQYF. The gene calls are TRBV6-6 and TRBJ2-7; 9 bases are a match to TRBD2. The CDR3 totals 15 residues. Trimming took 0 bases from V and 6 from J; bases not matched to a gene: 6. Germline CDR1 and CDR2: MNHNY and SVGAGI (reference sequence).

The chain has TRBV12-3 or TRBV12-4 and TRBJ1-5; 8 nucleotides agree with TRBD1. There are 14 residues in the CDR3. The J segment lost 6 bases and the V segment lost 3 bases, leaving 4 bases of the junction unmatched. In nucleotides, the CDR3 is TGTGCCAGCAGTTTCTCGACAGGGGTTCAGCCCCAGCATTTT. Residues: CASSFSTGVQPQHF.

This clonotype was counted between two and nine times. The V and J genes are TRBV7-9 and TRBJ2-3, with 9 bases aligning to TRBD2. Germline CDR1 reads SEHNR; CDR2 reads FQNEAQ (reference sequence). CDR3 size: 15 residues. V trimming: 1 base; J trimming: 6 bases; junction bases outside the gene matches: 5. DNA of the CDR3: TGTGCCAGCAGCTTAGAAGGCGGGGGGGTCGATACGCAGTATTTT. Its translation: CASSLEGGGVDTQYF.

In this sample, this clonotype turned up a few times. The chain carries TRBV5-1 and TRBJ2-1, with 10 positions matching TRBD1. Germline CDR1 SGHRS, CDR2 YFSETQ. With 4 bases clipped from V and 7 bases from J, the junction kept 8 bases outside the gene matches. This CDR3 region has 15 residues. This CDR3 is CASSQPGQGTNEQFF. The CDR3 DNA reads as TGCGCCAGCAGCCAGCCGGGACAGGGGACTAATGAGCAGTTCTTC.

The chain uses TRBV12-3 or TRBV12-4 and TRBJ1-6; D is unclear. Trimming shortened V by 6 bases and J by 8 bases, and 11 bases separated the two germline ends. The CDR3 runs to 13 residues. Here the CDR3 reads CASRLAPDSPLHF. CDR3 DNA sequence: TGTGCCAGCAGGCTGGCCCCCGATTCACCCCTCCACTTT.

This clonotype was seen a handful of times. This chain joins TRBV3-1 and TRBJ1-1; D call uncertain. Germline V gives CDR1 LGHDT, CDR2 YNNKEL (reference sequence). V shed 0 bases and J shed 3 bases, with 11 bases lying between them. The CDR3 runs to 15 residues. Here the CDR3 reads CASSQEADGDTEAFF. The CDR3 coding sequence is TGTGCCAGCAGCCAAGAAGCTGATGGCGACACTGAAGCTTTCTTT.

This clonotype was counted only a few times. V gene TRBV12-3 or TRBV12-4 combines with J gene TRBJ1-6, with D uncertain. The CDR3 sequence is 14 residues long. The V end lost 3 bases, the J end lost 3 bases, and 6 bases lay between the germline ends. The chain's CDR3 is CASSLSNYNSPLHF. CDR3 bases: TGTGCCAGCAGTTTGAGCAACTATAATTCACCCCTCCACTTT.

The chain carries TRBV9 and TRBJ2-3, with D possibly being TRBD1 (6 bases). The CDR3 runs 14 residues. The V gene's germline CDR1 is SGDLS and CDR2 YYNGEE. Trimming left V 3 bases short and J 5 bases short, with 13 bases between. The CDR3 reads CASSATDSGDTQYF. As DNA, the CDR3 is TGTGCCAGCAGCGCCACGGACAGCGGAGATACGCAGTATTTT.

This clonotype was counted between two and nine times. The chain combines TRBV7-9 with TRBJ2-5; TRBD1 might be the D (5 bases). V was clipped by 4 bases and J by 4 bases, with 10 bases between them. Germline V gene data show CDR1 as SEHNR and CDR2 as FQNEAQ (reference sequence). The CDR3 is 13 residues long. CDR3 in DNA: TGTGCCAGCAGCTCGATGGGGCCAGAGACCCAGTACTTC. It yields the protein CASSSMGPETQYF.

The chain combines TRBV7-3 with TRBJ2-2; perhaps TRBD1 as D (5 bases). CDR1 and CDR2 (germline): SGHTA, FQGTGA. The CDR3 runs 15 residues. V was trimmed by 5 bases and J by 3 bases, leaving 13 bases between them. CDR3 DNA: TGTGCCAGCAGCGCACAGGCTTCCGACACCGGGGAGCTGTTTTTT. Translating gives CASSAQASDTGELFF.

Ten or more counts support this clonotype. V usage is TRBV20-1 and J usage is TRBJ1-1; tentative D call: TRBD1 (6 bases). Per germline, CDR1 DFQATT and CDR2 SNEGSKA (reference sequence). This CDR3 is built from 14 residues. Trimming removed 5 bases at V and 3 bases at J, with 16 bases between. The CDR3 nucleotides are TGCAGTGCTGGGGGCGGGTCCTCCGACACTGAAGCTTTCTTT. It yields the protein CSAGGGSSDTEAFF.

This clonotype was picked up a small number of times. The chain uses TRBV25-1 and TRBJ2-7; perhaps TRBD2 as D (5 bases). Trimming took 4 bases from V and 4 from J, leaving 20 bases between them. Germline CDR1 is MGHDK and CDR2 is SYGVNS. This CDR3 has 16 residues. CDR3 residues: CASSANGVTGDYEQYF. CDR3 coding DNA: TGTGCCAGCAGTGCCAACGGGGTTACCGGGGATTACGAGCAGTACTTC.

This clonotype was seen many times. One end of the junction varies from germline; a read error may be responsible. The CDR3 region is CASSLGTGNQPQHF. The CDR3, as DNA: TGTGCCAGCAGCCTCGGGACAGGGAATCAGCCCCAGCATTTT. The chain is built from TRBV5-1 and TRBJ1-5; 9 bases are shared with TRBD1. This CDR3 region has 14 residues. Germline V gene data show CDR1 as SGHRS and CDR2 as YFSETQ.

The chain is built from TRBV7-6 and TRBJ2-7, with D uncertain. Germline loops: CDR1 SGHVS, CDR2 FNYEAQ. Trimming left V 5 bases short and J 0 bases short, with 20 bases between. The CDR3 consists of 17 residues. The chain's CDR3 is CASSPRVGSDSSYEQYF. The CDR3 DNA reads as TGTGCCAGCAGCCCGCGTGTTGGCTCCGATAGCTCCTACGAGCAGTACTTC.